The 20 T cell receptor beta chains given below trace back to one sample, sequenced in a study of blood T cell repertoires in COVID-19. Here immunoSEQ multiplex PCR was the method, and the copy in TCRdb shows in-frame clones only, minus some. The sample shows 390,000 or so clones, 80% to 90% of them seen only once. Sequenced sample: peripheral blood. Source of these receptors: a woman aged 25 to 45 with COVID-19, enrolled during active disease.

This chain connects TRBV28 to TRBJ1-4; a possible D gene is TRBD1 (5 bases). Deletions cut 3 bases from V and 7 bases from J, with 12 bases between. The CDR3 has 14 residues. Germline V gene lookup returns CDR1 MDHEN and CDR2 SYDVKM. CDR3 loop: CASSFSGGGEKLFF. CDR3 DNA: TGTGCCAGCAGTTTCAGCGGCGGGGGTGAAAAACTGTTTTTT. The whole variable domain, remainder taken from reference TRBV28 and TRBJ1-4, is DVKVTQSSRYLVKRTGEKVFLECVQDMDHENMFWYRQDPGLGLRLIYFSYDVKMKEKGDIPEGYSVSREKKERFSLILESASTNQTSMYLCASSFSGGGEKLFFGSGTQLSVL.

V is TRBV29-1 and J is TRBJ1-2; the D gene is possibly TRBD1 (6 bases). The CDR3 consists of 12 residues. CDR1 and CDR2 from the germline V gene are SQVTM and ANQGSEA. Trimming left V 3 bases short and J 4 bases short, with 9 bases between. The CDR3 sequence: CSVDGQSYGYTF. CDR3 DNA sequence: TGCAGCGTTGACGGACAGAGCTATGGCTACACCTTC. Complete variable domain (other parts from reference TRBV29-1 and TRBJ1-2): SAVISQKPSRDICQRGTSLTIQCQVDSQVTMMFWYRQQPGQSLTLIATANQGSEATYESGFVIDKFPISRPNLTFSTLTVSNMSPEDSSIYLCSVDGQSYGYTFGSGTRLTVV.

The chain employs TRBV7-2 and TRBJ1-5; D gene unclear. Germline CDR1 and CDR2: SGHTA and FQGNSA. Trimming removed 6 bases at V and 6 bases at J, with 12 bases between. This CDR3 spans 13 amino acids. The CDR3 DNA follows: TGTGCCAGCAGAGCCGATAGCGGTCAGCCCCAGCATTTT. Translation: CASRADSGQPQHF.

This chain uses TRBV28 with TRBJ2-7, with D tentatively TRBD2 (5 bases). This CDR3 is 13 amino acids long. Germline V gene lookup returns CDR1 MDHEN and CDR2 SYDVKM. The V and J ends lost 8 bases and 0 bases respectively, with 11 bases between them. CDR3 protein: CASVAGNSYEQYF. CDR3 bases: TGTGCCAGCGTCGCCGGGAACTCCTACGAGCAGTACTTC.

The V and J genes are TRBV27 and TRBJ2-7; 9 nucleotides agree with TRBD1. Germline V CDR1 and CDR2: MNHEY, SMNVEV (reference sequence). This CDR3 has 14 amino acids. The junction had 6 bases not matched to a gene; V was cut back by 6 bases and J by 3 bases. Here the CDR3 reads CASRKGQGIYEQYF. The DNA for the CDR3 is TGTGCCAGCAGGAAGGGACAGGGAATCTACGAGCAGTACTTC.

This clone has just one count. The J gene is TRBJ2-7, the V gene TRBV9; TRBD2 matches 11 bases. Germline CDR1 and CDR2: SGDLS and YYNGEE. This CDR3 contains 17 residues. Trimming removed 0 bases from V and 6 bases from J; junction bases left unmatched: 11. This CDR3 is CASSVGLAGGVTGEQYF. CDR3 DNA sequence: TGTGCCAGCAGCGTAGGTCTAGCGGGAGGTGTTACTGGCGAGCAGTACTTC.

CDR3 residues: CASSALNGREQYF. The DNA of the CDR3 is TGTGCCAGCAGCGCGTTAAATGGTCGGGAGCAGTACTTC. This sequence joins TRBV9 and TRBJ2-7; D unclear. The CDR3 length is 13 residues. The germline CDR1 and CDR2 sequences are SGDLS and YYNGEE. The V end was cut by 3 bases, the J end by 7 bases, with 14 bases between.

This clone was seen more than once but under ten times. This CDR3 is CASSLGERTEAFF. The CDR3 DNA reads as TGCGCCAGCAGCCTTGGGGAGAGGACTGAAGCTTTCTTT. V gene TRBV4-1 combines with J gene TRBJ1-1; D gene uncertain. Germline loops: CDR1 MGHRA, CDR2 YSYEKL. Deletions cut 4 bases from V and 5 bases from J, with 11 bases between. The CDR3 is 13 residues long.

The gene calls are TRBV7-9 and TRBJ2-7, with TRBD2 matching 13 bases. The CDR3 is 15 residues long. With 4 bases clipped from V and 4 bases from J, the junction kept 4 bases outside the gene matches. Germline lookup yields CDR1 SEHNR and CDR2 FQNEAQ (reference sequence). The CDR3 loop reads CASSSPGLAGYEQYF. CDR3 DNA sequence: TGTGCCAGCAGCTCCCCGGGACTAGCGGGGTACGAGCAGTACTTC.

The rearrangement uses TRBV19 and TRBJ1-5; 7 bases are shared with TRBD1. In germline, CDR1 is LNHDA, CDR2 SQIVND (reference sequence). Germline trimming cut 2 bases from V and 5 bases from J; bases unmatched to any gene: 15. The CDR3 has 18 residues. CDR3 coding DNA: TGTGCCAGTAGTATAAATGGTCGGGCAGGGGGTGACGATCAGCCCCAGCATTTT. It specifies CASSINGRAGGDDQPQHF.

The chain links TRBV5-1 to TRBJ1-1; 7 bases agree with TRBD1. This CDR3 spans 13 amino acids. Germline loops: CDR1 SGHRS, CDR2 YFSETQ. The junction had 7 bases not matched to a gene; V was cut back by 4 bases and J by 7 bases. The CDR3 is CASSPGTVNEAFF. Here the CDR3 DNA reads TGCGCCAGCAGCCCCGGGACAGTAAATGAAGCTTTCTTT.

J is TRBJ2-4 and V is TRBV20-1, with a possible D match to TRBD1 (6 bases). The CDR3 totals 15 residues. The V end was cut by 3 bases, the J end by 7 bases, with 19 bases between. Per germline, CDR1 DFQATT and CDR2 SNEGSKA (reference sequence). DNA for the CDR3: TGCAGTGCTAGTATCGACAGGAGGTCGTACAACATTCAGTACTTC. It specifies CSASIDRRSYNIQYF.

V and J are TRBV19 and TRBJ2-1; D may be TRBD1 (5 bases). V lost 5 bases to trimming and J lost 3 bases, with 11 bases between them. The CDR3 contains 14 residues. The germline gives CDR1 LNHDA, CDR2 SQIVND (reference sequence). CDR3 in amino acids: CASSRAGRYNEQFF. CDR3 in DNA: TGTGCCAGTAGTCGGGCAGGGCGCTACAATGAGCAGTTCTTC.

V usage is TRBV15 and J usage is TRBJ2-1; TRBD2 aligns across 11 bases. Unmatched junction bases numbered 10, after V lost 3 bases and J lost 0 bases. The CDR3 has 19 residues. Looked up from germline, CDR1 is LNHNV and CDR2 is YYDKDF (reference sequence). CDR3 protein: CATSSWLAGGGSSYNEQFF. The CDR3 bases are TGTGCCACCAGCAGTTGGCTAGCGGGAGGAGGAAGCTCCTACAATGAGCAGTTCTTC.

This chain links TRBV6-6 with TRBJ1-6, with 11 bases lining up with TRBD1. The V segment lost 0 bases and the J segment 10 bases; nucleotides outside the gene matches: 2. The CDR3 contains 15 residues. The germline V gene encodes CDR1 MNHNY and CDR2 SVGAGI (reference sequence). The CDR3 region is CASSYSDRGPSPLHF. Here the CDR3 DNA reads TGTGCCAGCAGTTACTCGGACAGGGGGCCATCACCCCTCCACTTT.

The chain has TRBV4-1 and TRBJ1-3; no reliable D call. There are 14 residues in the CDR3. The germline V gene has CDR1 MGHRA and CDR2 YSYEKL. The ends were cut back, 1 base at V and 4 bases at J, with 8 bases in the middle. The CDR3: CASSQVEAGNTIYF. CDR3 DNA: TGCGCCAGCAGCCAAGTAGAAGCCGGAAACACCATATATTTT.

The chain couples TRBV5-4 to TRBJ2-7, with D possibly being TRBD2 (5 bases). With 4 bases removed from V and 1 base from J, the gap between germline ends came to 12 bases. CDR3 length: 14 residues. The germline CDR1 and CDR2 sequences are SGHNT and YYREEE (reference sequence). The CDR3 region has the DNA TGTGCCAGCAGCGCCGGACTTACGTCCTACGAGCAGTACTTC. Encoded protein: CASSAGLTSYEQYF.

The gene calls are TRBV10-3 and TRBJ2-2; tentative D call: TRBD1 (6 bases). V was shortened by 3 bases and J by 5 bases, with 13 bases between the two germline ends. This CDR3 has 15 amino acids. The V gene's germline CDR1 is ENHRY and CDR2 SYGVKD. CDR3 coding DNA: TGTGCCATCAGTGACCTACAGGGAAGAACCGGGGAGCTGTTTTTT. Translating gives CAISDLQGRTGELFF.

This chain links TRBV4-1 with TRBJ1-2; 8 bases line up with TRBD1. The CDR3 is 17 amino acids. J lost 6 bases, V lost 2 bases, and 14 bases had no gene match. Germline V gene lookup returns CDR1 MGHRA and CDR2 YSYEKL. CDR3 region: CASSQKTQGAYSDGYTF. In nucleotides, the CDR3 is TGCGCCAGCAGCCAAAAAACCCAGGGGGCGTATTCGGATGGCTACACCTTC.

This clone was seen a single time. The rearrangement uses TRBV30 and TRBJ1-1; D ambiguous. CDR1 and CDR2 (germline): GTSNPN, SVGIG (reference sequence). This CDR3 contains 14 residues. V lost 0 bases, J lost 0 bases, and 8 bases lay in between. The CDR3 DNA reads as TGTGCCTGGAGTGTTGGGCTGGTGAACACTGAAGCTTTCTTT. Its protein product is CAWSVGLVNTEAFF.